The 19 T cell receptor beta chains listed next were all sequenced from one sample in a study of CD8 T cells in Susac syndrome. An input of roughly 0.5 to 1 ug of RNA was subjected to reverse transcription using random hexamers. TCRdb processed the immunoSEQ multiplex PCR reads anew with MiXCR; each CDR3 protein has one entry. The data show 150,000 to 200,000 distinct CDR3 sequences, 85% to 95% seen once. The sequenced sample consisted of CD4+ T cells from PBMCs. These receptors were taken from a human donor in good health.

The CDR3 bases are TGCAGTGCTAGAAAATCATTGAGGAGGACTGAAGCTTTCTTT. Encoded protein: CSARKSLRRTEAFF. The chain links TRBV20-1 to TRBJ1-1; unclear D gene. V was pared by 2 bases and J by 5 bases, with 15 bases between. The germline V gene has CDR1 DFQATT and CDR2 SNEGSKA (reference sequence). This CDR3 has 14 amino acids.

This clonotype was seen once. The chain carries TRBV2 and TRBJ1-2; TRBD1 is a possible D gene (5 bases). The CDR3 covers 13 residues. V dropped 7 bases and J dropped 7 bases, with 16 bases sitting between them. Germline V gene data show CDR1 as SNHLY and CDR2 as FYNNEI. CDR3 region: CASNPDTLGGYTF. The CDR3 bases are TGTGCCAGCAACCCGGACACCTTGGGTGGCTACACCTTC.

V usage is TRBV12-3 or TRBV12-4 and J usage is TRBJ1-1; TRBD1 is a possible D gene (5 bases). V lost 6 bases, J lost 3 bases, and 11 bases lay in between. The CDR3 has 13 residues. The CDR3: CASSLREYTEAFF. The CDR3, as DNA: TGTGCCAGCAGCCTCAGGGAGTACACTGAAGCTTTCTTT.

The chain is built from TRBV5-6 and TRBJ2-7, with TRBD2 matching over 14 bases. Germline V gives CDR1 SGHDT, CDR2 YYEEEE. V lost 3 bases to trimming and J lost 2 bases; unmatched junction nucleotides: 1. The CDR3 is 15 amino acids. CDR3 in amino acids: CASSWTSGGTYEQYF. CDR3 DNA sequence: TGTGCCAGCAGCTGGACTAGCGGGGGGACCTACGAGCAGTACTTC.

The chain is built from TRBV2 and TRBJ1-1, with a tentative D call TRBD1 (6 bases). V shed 4 bases and J shed 4 bases, with 13 bases lying between them. Germline loops: CDR1 SNHLY, CDR2 FYNNEI. This CDR3 has 14 residues. CDR3 sequence: CASSVNRVGTEAFF. CDR3 in DNA: TGTGCCAGCAGTGTCAACAGGGTGGGCACTGAAGCTTTCTTT.

The chain has TRBV20-1 and TRBJ1-2, with 9 nucleotides matching TRBD1. This CDR3 contains 15 residues. CDR1 and CDR2 (germline): DFQATT, SNEGSKA (reference sequence). J lost 10 bases, V lost 2 bases, and 14 bases had no gene match. CDR3 residues: CSARPRTGAEVSYTF. Here the CDR3 DNA reads TGCAGTGCTAGACCTCGGACAGGGGCGGAAGTATCCTACACCTTC.

This clonotype has just a few counts. The chain links TRBV18 to TRBJ1-3, with a possible D match to TRBD1 (5 bases). Trimming left V 4 bases short and J 0 bases short, with 10 bases between. The CDR3 has 15 residues. CDR1 and CDR2 (germline): KGHSH, LQKENI. The chain's CDR3 is CASSRTGYSGNTIYF. The CDR3 bases are TGTGCCAGCTCACGAACAGGCTACTCTGGAAACACCATATATTTT.

This rearrangement joins TRBV20-1 to TRBJ1-4; D gene unclear. The germline CDR1 and CDR2 sequences are DFQATT and SNEGSKA (reference sequence). The CDR3 is 13 residues long. V was pared by 3 bases and J by 5 bases, with 10 bases between. CDR3 amino acids: CSASAVQNEKLFF. The DNA for the CDR3 is TGCAGTGCTAGTGCAGTCCAAAATGAAAAACTGTTTTTT.

CDR3 loop: CASPCGGEENEKLFF. DNA of the CDR3: TGTGCCAGCCCATGCGGGGGCGAAGAGAATGAAAAACTGTTTTTT. The chain is built from TRBV27 and TRBJ1-4; D might be TRBD1 (6 bases). CDR1 and CDR2 from the germline V gene are MNHEY and SMNVEV (reference sequence). Between the trimmed V and J ends, which lost 8 bases and 5 bases, there was a span of 18 bases. There are 15 residues in the CDR3. Full variable domain (rest looked up from reference TRBV27 and TRBJ1-4): EAQVTQNPRYLITVTGKKLTVTCSQNMNHEYMSWYRQDPGLGLRQIYYSMNVEVTDKGDVPEGYKVSRKEKRNFPLILESPSPNQTSLYFCASPCGGEENEKLFFGSGTQLSVL.

The chain uses TRBV29-1 and TRBJ2-3; 9 nucleotides align to TRBD2. The germline V gene has CDR1 SQVTM and CDR2 ANQGSEA. J was trimmed by 0 bases and V by 7 bases; bases with no gene match: 5. This CDR3 has 14 amino acids. This CDR3 reads CSARAGGSTDTQYF. DNA of the CDR3: TGCAGCGCTCGAGCGGGGGGTAGCACAGATACGCAGTATTTT.

The chain uses TRBV5-1 and TRBJ2-7, with D tentatively TRBD1 (6 bases). CDR1 and CDR2 from the germline V gene are SGHRS and YFSETQ. This CDR3 has 15 amino acids. V was cut by 4 bases and J by 3 bases, with 17 bases left in between. CDR3 nucleotide sequence: TGCGCCAGCAGCGGGGGTTCAGGGGATTACTACGAGCAGTACTTC. It translates to CASSGGSGDYYEQYF.

V usage is TRBV7-9 and J usage is TRBJ1-5; the match to TRBD1 covers 7 bases. V lost 5 bases and J lost 0; bases outside the gene matches: 4. From germline, CDR1 is SEHNR and CDR2 FQNEAQ (reference sequence). This CDR3 contains 15 residues. CDR3 nucleotide sequence: TGTGCCAGCAGCCGGACAGGTAATAGCAATCAGCCCCAGCATTTT. Translation gives CASSRTGNSNQPQHF.

The CDR3 sequence is CASRRGTGGDGYTF. CDR3 DNA: TGTGCCAGCAGGCGTGGGACAGGGGGCGATGGCTACACCTTC. The genes are TRBV12-3 or TRBV12-4 and TRBJ1-2; 12 bases are a match to TRBD1. The trim removed 6 bases at V and 6 bases at J, leaving 5 bases unmatched. The CDR3 covers 14 residues.

The genes are TRBV25-1 and TRBJ1-2; D remains ambiguous. The CDR3 runs to 13 residues. Between the trimmed V and J ends, which lost 4 bases and 8 bases, there was a span of 14 bases. Germline lookup yields CDR1 MGHDK and CDR2 SYGVNS. The CDR3 nucleotides read TGTGCCAGCAGTGTTAGGCAGGATGGCGGCTACACCTTC. It specifies CASSVRQDGGYTF.

The chain uses TRBV29-1 and TRBJ1-1, with D unclear. Germline V gives CDR1 SQVTM, CDR2 ANQGSEA. V lost 7 bases and J lost 5, with 8 bases in between. CDR3 size: 10 residues. This CDR3 reads CSAGNTEAFF. DNA for the CDR3: TGCAGCGCCGGAAATACTGAAGCTTTCTTT.

The chain has TRBV4-2 and TRBJ2-1; 8 bases are shared with TRBD2. The CDR3 extends over 16 amino acids. Germline V gene data show CDR1 as LGHNA and CDR2 as YNFKEQ. V lost 5 bases and J lost 4; bases outside the gene matches: 10. DNA for the CDR3: TGTGCCAGCAGCTTCGCGGGGGGCGGGGAATACAATGAGCAGTTCTTC. This translates into CASSFAGGGEYNEQFF.

This chain uses TRBV3-1 with TRBJ1-1; TRBD1 aligns across 7 bases. Germline V CDR1 and CDR2: LGHDT, YNNKEL (reference sequence). This CDR3 comprises 14 residues. The trim removed 1 base at V and 5 bases at J, leaving 4 bases unmatched. Written as DNA, the CDR3 is TGTGCCAGCAGCCAAGGAGACAGGGAGACTGAAGCTTTCTTT. Translation gives CASSQGDRETEAFF.

The chain couples TRBV5-8 to TRBJ1-1; D is ambiguous. Germline V gene data show CDR1 as SGHTS and CDR2 as YDEGEE. V lost 5 bases, J lost 1 base, and 9 bases lay in between. This CDR3 spans 13 amino acids. For the CDR3, the DNA is TGTGCCAGCAGGGAATACCCGAACACTGAAGCTTTCTTT. This gives the protein CASREYPNTEAFF.

The rearrangement links TRBV30 to TRBJ1-1, with 7 bases fitting TRBD1. This CDR3 is built from 11 residues. CDR1 is GTSNPN, CDR2 SVGIG, per germline (reference sequence). V was clipped by 8 bases and J by 3 bases; unmatched bases: 3. DNA of the CDR3: TGTGCCGGACAGGACCACACTGAAGCTTTCTTT. This translates into CAGQDHTEAFF. The whole variable domain, remainder taken from reference TRBV30 and TRBJ1-1, is SQTIHQWPATLVQPVGSPLSLECTVEGTSNPNLYWYRQAAGRGLQLLFYSVGIGQISSEVPQNLSASRPQDRQFILSSKKLLLSDSGFYLCAGQDHTEAFFGQGTRLTVV.